This T cell receptor (beta chain) was sequenced during a study of T cell changes during pregnancy in multiple sclerosis. The germline V gene has CDR1 MGHDK and CDR2 SYGVNS. This CDR3 contains 14 residues. V was shortened by 7 bases and J by 3 bases, with 15 bases between the two germline ends. The assay was immunoSEQ multiplex PCR, and TCRdb's table has in-frame clones only and misses some. This table holds tens of thousands of clones, around nine tenths found once. This clone was seen more than once but under ten times. The rearrangement joins TRBV25-1 to TRBJ1-1; tentatively, D is TRBD1 (5 bases). The sample consisted of CD8+ T cells from peripheral blood mononuclear cells, taken before pregnancy. The clonotype originates from a female donor with multiple sclerosis, enrolled in a pregnancy study. For the CDR3, the DNA is TGTGCCAGCACTACAGGTTACACCTACACTGAAGCTTTCTTT. Its translation is CASTTGYTYTEAFF.